One sample yielded the 14 T cell receptor beta chains listed below, sequenced in a study of shared clonotypes between healthy human individuals. Data came from immunoSEQ multiplex PCR; TCRdb stores just in-frame clones and leaves some out. The sample contains 450,000 or so clones, approximately 71% of which appear only once. Sequencing was performed on PBMCs. Receptors originate from a woman aged 40 to 50 in good health. Some clones in this sample may be carry-over from other donors' samples.

This chain links TRBV7-9 with TRBJ1-1; 10 positions agree with TRBD1. Germline V gene lookup returns CDR1 SEHNR and CDR2 FQNEAQ (reference sequence). The CDR3 runs to 15 residues. Trimming removed 6 bases from V and 5 bases from J; junction bases left unmatched: 9. The CDR3 DNA sequence: TGTGCCAGCAGTTTGACAGGGGGCGCGGGAACTGAAGCTTTCTTT. It is translated as CASSLTGGAGTEAFF.

This rearrangement joins TRBV19 to TRBJ2-7; D is ambiguous. Germline assignment: CDR1 LNHDA and CDR2 SQIVND (reference sequence). The ends were cut back, 6 bases at V and 5 bases at J, with 14 bases in the middle. The CDR3 length is 13 residues. CDR3 nucleotide sequence: TGTGCCAGTAGCCACCCCGGCAGACACGAGCAGTACTTC. This encodes CASSHPGRHEQYF.

This chain uses TRBV5-8 with TRBJ1-5; D perhaps matches TRBD1 (5 bases). The CDR3 length is 15 residues. V was cut by 0 bases and J by 5 bases, with 12 bases left in between. Germline V gene sequence: CDR1 SGHTS, CDR2 YDEGEE. The CDR3 region is CASSLGGRSDQPQHF. CDR3 coding DNA: TGTGCCAGCAGCTTGGGGGGGAGGTCTGATCAGCCCCAGCATTTT.

Comment on this clone: Sequence at one end of the junction differs from germline and may be a read error. The chain uses TRBV4-3 and TRBJ2-4; D perhaps matches TRBD1 (6 bases). CDR3 length equals 14 residues. Germline V lookup: CDR1 LGHNA, CDR2 YSLEER. CDR3 region: CASSQDAQGGFQNF. The CDR3 DNA reads as TGCGCCAGCAGCCAAGATGCACAGGGCGGTTTTCAGAACTTC.

A word on this clone: A far larger clone is off by one base, so a read error is likely. This is likely a read error, given that the CDR3 carries no conserved phenylalanine or tryptophan at its end. The CDR3 coding sequence is TGCGCCAGCAGCAAAGAAGGGACAGGTCTCGACGAGCAGTACTCC. This gives the protein CASSKEGTGLDEQYS. This rearrangement joins TRBV4-1 to TRBJ2-7; 8 nucleotides agree with TRBD1. The CDR3 runs to 15 residues. CDR1 and CDR2 from the germline V gene are MGHRA and YSYEKL.

In its sample, this clone was seen many times. At the DNA level, this CDR3 is encoded by other sequences in the same sample as well. This chain links TRBV6-6 with TRBJ2-2; D remains unclear. The CDR3 length is 13 residues. Germline CDR1 and CDR2: MNHNY and SVGAGI (reference sequence). The V end lost 7 bases, the J end lost 0 bases, and 6 bases lay between the germline ends. The CDR3 DNA follows: TGTGCCAGCACTACCACGAACACCGGGGAGCTGTTTTTT. This sequence encodes CASTTTNTGELFF.

The CDR3 DNA reads TGCAGCGTTGAAATGCGACAGGGGAGGGAAGCTTTCTTT. This translates into CSVEMRQGREAFF. This sequence joins TRBV29-1 and TRBJ1-1; 8 nucleotides agree with TRBD1. Germline-derived CDR1 and CDR2 are SQVTM and ANQGSEA. V lost 2 bases, J lost 8 bases, and 7 bases stayed unmatched. The CDR3 consists of 13 residues.

This clone was seen repeatedly, ten times or more. Distinct nucleotide sequences in the sample also encode this CDR3. This chain links TRBV28 with TRBJ1-5, with 9 bases that match TRBD1. The CDR3 contains 15 residues. The V segment lost 2 bases and the J segment 9 bases; nucleotides outside the gene matches: 8. Germline CDR1 reads MDHEN; CDR2 reads SYDVKM. The CDR3 nucleotides are TGTGCCAGCAGTTTAGGACAGGGGACAGCTGGGCCCCAGCATTTT. Encoded protein: CASSLGQGTAGPQHF.

The CDR3 protein is CASSRQGYTEAFF. The DNA of the CDR3 is TGTGCCAGCAGTCGACAGGGATACACTGAAGCTTTCTTT. This sequence joins TRBV28 and TRBJ1-1, with 7 nucleotides matching TRBD1. Germline V gene lookup returns CDR1 MDHEN and CDR2 SYDVKM. The CDR3 length is 13 residues. The V segment lost 5 bases and the J segment 3 bases; nucleotides outside the gene matches: 3.

The chain has TRBV11-2 and TRBJ2-5; 11 nucleotides line up with TRBD2. CDR1 SGHAT and CDR2 FQNNGV come from the germline V gene. The CDR3 spans 17 residues. V lost 3 bases and J lost 5; bases outside the gene matches: 11. CDR3 nucleotides: TGTGCCAGCAGCTTGTTAGCGGGAGGGCCAGGGGATGAGACCCAGTACTTC. As protein: CASSLLAGGPGDETQYF.

The chain is built from TRBV28 and TRBJ1-1; TRBD1 matches 7 bases. Germline assignment: CDR1 MDHEN and CDR2 SYDVKM. The CDR3 consists of 16 residues. J lost 0 bases, V lost 4 bases, and 8 bases had no gene match. The CDR3 region has the DNA TGTGCCAGCAGTTCCGCCAACAGGGGAATGAACACTGAAGCTTTCTTT. It codes for CASSSANRGMNTEAFF.

The CDR3: CASSEWRNTEAFF. The CDR3 DNA is TGTGCCAGCAGTGAATGGAGGAACACTGAAGCTTTCTTT. The V gene is TRBV2, the J gene TRBJ1-1; D is uncertain. The ends were cut back, 2 bases at V and 1 base at J, with 5 bases in the middle. Germline V gene data show CDR1 as SNHLY and CDR2 as FYNNEI. The CDR3 runs 13 residues.

The chain joins TRBV28 to TRBJ1-1, with D possibly being TRBD1 (6 bases). This CDR3 comprises 12 residues. In germline, CDR1 is MDHEN, CDR2 SYDVKM. V was pared by 8 bases and J by 5 bases, with 12 bases between. CDR3 bases: TGTGCCAGCCAATTCAGGGGAACTGAAGCTTTCTTT. The encoded protein is CASQFRGTEAFF.

This rearrangement joins TRBV30 to TRBJ2-6, with D hard to call. The V end lost 2 bases, the J end lost 0 bases, and 8 bases lay between the germline ends. CDR3 size: 15 residues. Per the germline V gene, CDR1 is GTSNPN and CDR2 is SVGIG (reference sequence). The CDR3 spells CAWSRSSSGANVLTF. The CDR3 region has the DNA TGTGCCTGGAGTCGGTCCAGCTCTGGGGCCAACGTCCTGACTTTC.